This entry describes one T cell receptor beta chain. What it binds is not known. Alongside a J-beta primer mix, a sample-barcoded 5' primer served in a second PCR lasting about 7 to 12 cycles. TCRdb re-called the 5' RACE reads through MiXCR, storing one row per CDR3 protein. The sample gives approximately 1.5 million distinct CDR3 sequences, about 31% of which show up once; about 10% is in the top ten. This entry belongs to a study of blood T cells in healthy people across ages. Findings of the study overall: Naive T cell percentage strongly correlated with TCR beta diversity. It was the long-lived donors that had more naive CD4+ cells and higher diversity than aged donors.

The CDR3 length is 17 residues. The junction had 15 bases not matched to a gene; V was cut back by 3 bases and J by 7 bases. CDR1 and CDR2 (germline): SGHTA, FQGNSA. Sequencing was carried out using blood. This rearrangement joins TRBV7-2 to TRBJ2-7, with 10 bases lining up with TRBD2. The sequence derives from a woman between 25 and 40 years old in good health. The CDR3 sequence: CASSFPGLASSDNEQYF. CDR3 nucleotide sequence: TGTGCCAGCAGCTTCCCGGGACTAGCGAGCTCCGACAATGAGCAGTACTTC.